This T cell receptor beta chain was documented in a study of OX40 agonist ivuxolimab in advanced cancers. Study-wide background: Ivuxolimab, an agonistic anti-OX40 (CD134) antibody, was given to patients.

CDR3 length: 14 residues. The germline V gene has CDR1 MDHEN and CDR2 SYDVKM. Trimming took 4 bases from V and 2 from J, leaving 11 bases between them. General observations from the study: Expanded clones tended on average to be more numerous among CD8+ T cells than CD4+.

Note on this clone: Its target is not known.

Using immunoSEQ multiplex PCR, the repertoire was profiled, and TCRdb retains in-frame clones only, with some absent. The repertoire holds about 40,000 clones, with approximately 90% as singletons. The sample in question was CD4+ or CD8+ T cells sorted from blood, obtained in a trial of the OX40 agonist ivuxolimab. This sequence originates from an adult with an advanced solid tumor such as melanoma, head and neck, liver or kidney cancer. The V call is TRBV28, the J call TRBJ2-5, with D possibly being TRBD1 (6 bases). The CDR3 loop reads CASSYDRLQETQYF. The CDR3 region has the DNA TGTGCCAGCAGTTACGACAGGCTGCAAGAGACCCAGTACTTC. Filled out from reference TRBV28 and TRBJ2-5, the complete variable domain reads DVKVTQSSRYLVKRTGEKVFLECVQDMDHENMFWYRQDPGLGLRLIYFSYDVKMKEKGDIPEGYSVSREKKERFSLILESASTNQTSMYLCASSYDRLQETQYFGPGTRLLVL.